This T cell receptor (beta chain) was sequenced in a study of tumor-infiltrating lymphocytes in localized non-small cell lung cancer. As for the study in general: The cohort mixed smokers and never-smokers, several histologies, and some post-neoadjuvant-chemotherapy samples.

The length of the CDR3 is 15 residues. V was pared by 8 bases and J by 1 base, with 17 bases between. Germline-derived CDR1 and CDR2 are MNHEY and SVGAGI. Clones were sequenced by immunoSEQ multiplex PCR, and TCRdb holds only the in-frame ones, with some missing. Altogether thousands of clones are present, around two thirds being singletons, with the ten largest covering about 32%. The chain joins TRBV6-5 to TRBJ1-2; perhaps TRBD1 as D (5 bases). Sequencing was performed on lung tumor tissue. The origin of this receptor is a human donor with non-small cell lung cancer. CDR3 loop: CASRPGDPRNYGYTF. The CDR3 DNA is TGTGCCAGCCGCCCCGGGGACCCGCGTAACTATGGCTACACCTTC.